This TCR beta chain stems from a study of T cells after posttransplantation cyclophosphamide. Measured with immunoSEQ multiplex PCR; TCRdb has only the in-frame clones, and not every one. This sample has 40,000 to 45,000 clones, each found more than once. Notes on this clone: The antigen is undetermined.

The germline CDR1 and CDR2 sequences are SGHVS and FQNEAQ. CDR3 length: 12 amino acids. Trimming cost V 0 bases and J 13 bases, with 12 bases left between them. Study results and caveats: TRB overlap between skin or GI tissue T cells and blood was limited.

The chain couples TRBV7-8 to TRBJ2-5; D ambiguous. Specimen: PBMCs. The source of this sequence is a man in his forties in good health, CMV-negative, and a related stem cell transplant donor. CDR3 sequence: CASSLAGEPRYF. The CDR3 nucleotides are TGTGCCAGCAGCTTAGCGGGCGAGCCCAGGTACTTC.